The sequence of this T cell receptor (beta chain) was determined in a study of T cell repertoires in cytomegalovirus infection. The overall study: Epitope selection comprised recently identified HLA-C-restricted CMV epitopes and well-studied HLA-B-restricted CMV epitopes. Indicated by public TCR beta signatures were CMV infection and matching HLA type. Study conclusions and caveats: In two of eight donors, the top clonotype was HLA-C-restricted CMV-specific.

This clonotype was counted a few times. The antigen is undetermined. This CDR3 spans 13 amino acids. Germline V gene data show CDR1 as DFQATT and CDR2 as SNEGSKA (reference sequence). Between the trimmed V and J ends, which lost 5 bases and 4 bases, there was a span of 14 bases. TCRdb reprocessed the reads with MiXCR, giving one entry per CDR3 protein. This sample carries 200,000 to 250,000 distinct CDR3 sequences, about 40% of them seen once, and the ten largest clones take approximately 59%. The chain joins TRBV20-1 to TRBJ1-2, with D possibly being TRBD1 (5 bases). This TCR was recovered from a human donor in good health (CMV status not recorded). Some clones in this sample may be carry-over from other donors' samples. The specimen comprised CD8+ T cells from cultured PBMCs, sampled from culture after CMV antigen stimulation. CDR3 sequence reads: CSAAGTDPYGYTF. In DNA, the CDR3 is TGCAGTGCTGCCGGGACGGACCCCTATGGCTACACCTTC.